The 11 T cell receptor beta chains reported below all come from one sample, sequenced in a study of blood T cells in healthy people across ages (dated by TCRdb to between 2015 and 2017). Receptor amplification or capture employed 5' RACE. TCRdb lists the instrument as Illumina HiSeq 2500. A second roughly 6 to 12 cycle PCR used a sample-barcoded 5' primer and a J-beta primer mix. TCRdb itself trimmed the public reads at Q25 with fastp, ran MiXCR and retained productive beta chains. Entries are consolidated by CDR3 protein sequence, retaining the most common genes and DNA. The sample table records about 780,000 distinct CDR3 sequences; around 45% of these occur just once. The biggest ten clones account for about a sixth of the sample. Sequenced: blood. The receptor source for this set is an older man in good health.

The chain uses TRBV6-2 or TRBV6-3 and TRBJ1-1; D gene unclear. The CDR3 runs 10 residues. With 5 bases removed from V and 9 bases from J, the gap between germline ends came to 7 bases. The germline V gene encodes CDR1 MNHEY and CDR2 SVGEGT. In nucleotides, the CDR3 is TGTGCCAGCAGTGCTCAAAAAGCTTTCTTT. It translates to CASSAQKAFF.

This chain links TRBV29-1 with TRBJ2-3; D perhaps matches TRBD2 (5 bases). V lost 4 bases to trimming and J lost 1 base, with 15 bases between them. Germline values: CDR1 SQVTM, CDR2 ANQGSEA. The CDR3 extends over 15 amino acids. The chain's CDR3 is CSVGTRAWGTDTQYF. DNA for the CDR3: TGCAGCGTTGGAACGAGGGCCTGGGGCACAGATACGCAGTATTTT.

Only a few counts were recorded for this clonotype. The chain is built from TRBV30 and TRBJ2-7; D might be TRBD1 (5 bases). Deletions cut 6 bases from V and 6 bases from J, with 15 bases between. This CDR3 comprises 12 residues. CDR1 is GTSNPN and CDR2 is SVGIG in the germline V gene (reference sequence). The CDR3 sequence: CACQGSGREQYF. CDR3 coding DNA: TGTGCCTGTCAGGGTTCTGGTCGCGAGCAGTACTTC.

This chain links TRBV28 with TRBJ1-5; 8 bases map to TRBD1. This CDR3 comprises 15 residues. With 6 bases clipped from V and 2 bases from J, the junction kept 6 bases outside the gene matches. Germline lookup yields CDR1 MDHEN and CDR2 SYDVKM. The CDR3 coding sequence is TGTGCCAGCAGGAACCAGGGGGCTGGCAATCAGCCCCAGCATTTT. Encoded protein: CASRNQGAGNQPQHF.

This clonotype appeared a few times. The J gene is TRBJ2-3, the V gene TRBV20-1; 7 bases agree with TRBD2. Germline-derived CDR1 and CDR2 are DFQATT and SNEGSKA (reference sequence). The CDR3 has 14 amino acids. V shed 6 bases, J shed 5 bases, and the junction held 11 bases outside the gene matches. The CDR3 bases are TGCAGTGCCCCGGCGGCGTCGGGGGGAGATACGCAGTATTTT. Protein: CSAPAASGGDTQYF.

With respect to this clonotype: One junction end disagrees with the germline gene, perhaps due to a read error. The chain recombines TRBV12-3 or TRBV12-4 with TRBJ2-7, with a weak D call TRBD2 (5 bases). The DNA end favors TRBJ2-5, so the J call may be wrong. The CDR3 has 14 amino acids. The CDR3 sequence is CAGSVTSPQETQYF. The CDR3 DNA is TGTGCCGGCAGTGTAACTAGTCCCCAAGAGACCCAGTACTTC.

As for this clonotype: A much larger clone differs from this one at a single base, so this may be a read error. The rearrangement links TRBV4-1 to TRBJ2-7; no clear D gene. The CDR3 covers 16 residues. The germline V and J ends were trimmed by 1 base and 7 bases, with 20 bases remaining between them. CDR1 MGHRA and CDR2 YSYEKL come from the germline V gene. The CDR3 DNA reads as TGCGCCAGCAGCCAAGTAAGCTTATCGCCCTACAATGAGCAGTACTTC. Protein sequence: CASSQVSLSPYNEQYF.

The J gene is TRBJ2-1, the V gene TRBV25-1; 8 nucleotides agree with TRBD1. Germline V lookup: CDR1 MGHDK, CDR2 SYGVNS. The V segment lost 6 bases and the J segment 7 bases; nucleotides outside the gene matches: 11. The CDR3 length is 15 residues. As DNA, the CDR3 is TGTGCCAGCAGAACCACAGGGGGATCCTTTAATGAGCAGTTCTTC. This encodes CASRTTGGSFNEQFF.

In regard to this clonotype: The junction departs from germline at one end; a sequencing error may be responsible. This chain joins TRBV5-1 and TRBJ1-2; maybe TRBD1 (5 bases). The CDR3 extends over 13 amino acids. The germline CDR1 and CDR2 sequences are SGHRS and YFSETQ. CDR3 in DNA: TGCGCCAGCAGCCGCGACAGCGACTATGGCCACACCTTC. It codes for CASSRDSDYGHTF.

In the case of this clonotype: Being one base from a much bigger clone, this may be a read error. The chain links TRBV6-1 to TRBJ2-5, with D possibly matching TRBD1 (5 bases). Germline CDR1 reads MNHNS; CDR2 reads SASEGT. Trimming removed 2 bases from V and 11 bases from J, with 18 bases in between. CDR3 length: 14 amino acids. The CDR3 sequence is CASSENRNNNEQYF. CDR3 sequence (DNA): TGTGCCAGCAGTGAAAACAGGAATAACAATGAGCAGTACTTC.

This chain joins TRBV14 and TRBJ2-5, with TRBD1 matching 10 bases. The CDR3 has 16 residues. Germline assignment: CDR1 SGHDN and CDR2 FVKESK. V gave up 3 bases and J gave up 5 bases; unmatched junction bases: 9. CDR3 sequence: CASSHSDRGPLETQYF. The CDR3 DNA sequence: TGTGCCAGCAGCCATAGCGACAGGGGGCCGTTGGAGACCCAGTACTTC.